The 3 T cell receptor beta chains below were found in one sample sequenced in a study of T cells in Graves' hyperthyroidism and ophthalmopathy. Authors of the study amplified TCR beta CDR3 regions from RNA transcripts. First-round RT-PCR targeting the TCR CDR3 was performed with the HTBI primer set. Via MiXCR, TCRdb re-called the multiplex PCR reads, giving one row per CDR3 protein. Among 300,000 to 350,000 distinct CDR3 sequences listed, 18% were seen once. The sequencing input was blood. The receptor set was obtained from a woman in her fifties or sixties with Graves' hyperthyroidism.

This clonotype was recorded many times. This chain connects TRBV28 to TRBJ1-2; D might be TRBD1 (6 bases). CDR3 length: 14 residues. Germline CDR1 reads MDHEN; CDR2 reads SYDVKM. V gave up 6 bases and J gave up 4 bases, with 15 bases separating them. The CDR3 DNA reads TGTGCCAGCAGGCCTGGGGGGCCTCCCTATGGCTACACCTTC. This sequence encodes CASRPGGPPYGYTF.

This clonotype has only a few counts. The chain uses TRBV5-6 and TRBJ1-4; D not resolved. The germline V gene has CDR1 SGHDT and CDR2 YYEEEE. V lost 3 bases, J lost 7 bases, and 13 bases lay in between. This CDR3 spans 14 amino acids. DNA for the CDR3: TGTGCCAGCAGCTCTAGTTGGTGGGCTGAAAAACTGTTTTTT. Translated, it gives CASSSSWWAEKLFF. The entire variable domain, with the rest obtained from reference TRBV5-6 and TRBJ1-4, is as follows: DAGVTQSPTHLIKTRGQQVTLRCSPKSGHDTVSWYQQALGQGPQFIFQYYEEEERQRGNFPDRFSGHQFPNYSSELNVNALLLGDSALYLCASSSSWWAEKLFFGSGTQLSVL.

The chain links TRBV12-3 or TRBV12-4 to TRBJ1-2; D ambiguous. The CDR3 spans 14 residues. V lost 6 bases to trimming and J lost 4 bases, with 15 bases between them. The CDR3: CASSPAGRTYGYTF. The CDR3 bases are TGTGCCAGCAGCCCAGCCGGACGGACCTATGGCTACACCTTC.